The clone carrying this T cell receptor (beta chain) has more than one count but fewer than ten. This record comes from a study of early T cells in non-severe SARS-CoV-2 infection. Researchers tagged individual cDNA molecules with unique molecular identifiers. TCRdb reprocessed the 5' RACE reads via MiXCR and lists one record per CDR3 protein. The sample gives about 24,000 distinct CDR3 sequences, 4.3% of which show up once; around a sixth is in the top ten. The CDR3 covers 14 residues. Germline CDR1 is SGDLS and CDR2 is YYNGEE. The V gene lost 0 bases and the J gene lost 7 bases, with 11 bases spanning the gap.

This chain connects TRBV9 to TRBJ2-1; D not resolved. This receptor was identified in an adult who was a healthcare worker with PCR-confirmed SARS-CoV-2 infection or an uninfected control (not recorded which). Sequencing used whole blood. CDR3 region: CASSVVSGANEQFF. CDR3 nucleotides: TGTGCCAGCAGCGTAGTGTCGGGCGCTAATGAGCAGTTCTTC.